These 26 T cell receptor beta chains originate from one sample sequenced in a study of T cells in localized non-small cell lung cancer. Using immunoSEQ multiplex PCR, the repertoire was profiled, and TCRdb retains in-frame clones only, with some absent. The sample carries 30,000 or so clones, about 91% recorded once. The starting material was peripheral blood, obtained before any cancer treatment. These receptors were taken from a male donor at least 60 years old with stage I lung adenocarcinoma.

This clone was seen just once. J is TRBJ1-1 and V is TRBV5-8, with TRBD1 matching over 8 bases. Germline-derived CDR1 and CDR2 are SGHTS and YDEGEE. This CDR3 region has 12 residues. J lost 11 bases, V lost 3 bases, and 6 bases had no gene match. The CDR3, as DNA: TGTGCCAGCAGCTCCCAGGGGGCAGAGGCTTTCTTT. This encodes CASSSQGAEAFF. Combining the CDR3 with reference TRBV5-8 and TRBJ1-1 gives the whole variable domain EAGVTQSPTHLIKTRGQQATLRCSPISGHTSVYWYQQALGLGLQFLLWYDEGEERNRGNFPPRFSGRQFPNYSSELNVNALELEDSALYLCASSSQGAEAFFGQGTRLTVV.

The rearrangement uses TRBV15 and TRBJ2-5; D might be TRBD1 (5 bases). From germline, CDR1 is LNHNV and CDR2 YYDKDF (reference sequence). V gave up 0 bases and J gave up 5 bases, with 7 bases separating them. The CDR3 has 13 residues. CDR3 in DNA: TGTGCCACCAGCAGAGATACAGGCGAGACCCAGTACTTC. It is translated as CATSRDTGETQYF.

The chain employs TRBV28 and TRBJ1-1; 11 nucleotides agree with TRBD1. CDR1 is MDHEN and CDR2 is SYDVKM in the germline V gene. This CDR3 has 12 amino acids. V shed 8 bases and J 5 bases; nucleotides not matched to a gene: 1. CDR3 loop: CASGTGGTEAFF. CDR3 bases: TGTGCCAGCGGGACAGGGGGAACTGAAGCTTTCTTT.

Only one count was recorded for this clone. CDR3 loop: CASSYSGGEGYTF. The CDR3 region has the DNA TGTGCCAGCAGTTACTCCGGGGGTGAAGGCTACACCTTC. This rearrangement joins TRBV6-5 to TRBJ1-2; the D gene is possibly TRBD1 (5 bases). In germline, CDR1 is MNHEY, CDR2 SVGAGI. V was cut by 0 bases and J by 8 bases, with 10 bases left in between. This CDR3 is built from 13 residues.

The V and J genes are TRBV11-2 and TRBJ1-1; 9 positions agree with TRBD1. The V gene end was trimmed by 2 bases and the J gene end by 4 bases; junction bases not matched to a gene: 5. The V gene's germline CDR1 is SGHAT and CDR2 FQNNGV. The CDR3 extends over 15 amino acids. Here the CDR3 reads CASSLKDRGRTEAFF. The CDR3 coding sequence is TGTGCCAGCAGCTTAAAGGACAGGGGTCGCACTGAAGCTTTCTTT.

The rearrangement links TRBV10-3 to TRBJ1-5; possibly TRBD1 for D (5 bases). The germline V and J ends were trimmed by 6 bases and 0 bases, with 15 bases remaining between them. Germline V CDR1 and CDR2: ENHRY, SYGVKD. CDR3 length: 16 residues. As DNA, the CDR3 is TGTGCCATCAGCGACGGGGGGGACTATAGCAATCAGCCCCAGCATTTT. Residues: CAISDGGDYSNQPQHF.

The J gene is TRBJ2-7, the V gene TRBV5-6; a weak D match, TRBD1 (6 bases). Between the trimmed V and J ends, which lost 5 bases and 2 bases, there was a span of 14 bases. Germline V lookup: CDR1 SGHDT, CDR2 YYEEEE. This CDR3 region has 14 residues. In DNA form, the CDR3 reads TGTGCCAGCAGGGGATCGACAGGTGCCTACGAGCAGTACTTC. This sequence encodes CASRGSTGAYEQYF.

V and J are TRBV10-3 and TRBJ2-7; D gene ambiguous. This CDR3 region has 11 residues. V was pared by 4 bases and J by 5 bases, with 6 bases between. Germline V gene lookup returns CDR1 ENHRY and CDR2 SYGVKD. Written as DNA, the CDR3 is TGTGCCATCAGTGTCACCAACGAGCAGTACTTC. Translated: CAISVTNEQYF.

This chain uses TRBV9 with TRBJ1-4, with 12 bases matching TRBD1. Germline V lookup: CDR1 SGDLS, CDR2 YYNGEE. After removal of 2 bases from V and 8 bases from J, the junction contained 4 bases not matched to a gene. This CDR3 has 15 amino acids. CDR3: CASSVGTGGREKLFF. As DNA, the CDR3 is TGTGCCAGCAGCGTGGGGACAGGGGGCCGGGAAAAACTGTTTTTT.

The chain joins TRBV4-3 to TRBJ1-1; 8 bases are shared with TRBD1. The CDR3 has 14 amino acids. In germline, CDR1 is LGHNA, CDR2 YSLEER. V was clipped by 4 bases and J by 4 bases; unmatched bases: 5. DNA for the CDR3: TGCGCCAGCAGCCTTCAGGGGGCGGGCACTGAAGCTTTCTTT. Translating it yields CASSLQGAGTEAFF.

V gene TRBV28 combines with J gene TRBJ2-7; possibly TRBD2 for D (5 bases). CDR3 size: 15 residues. Germline V lookup: CDR1 MDHEN, CDR2 SYDVKM. V shed 6 bases and J shed 0 bases, with 15 bases lying between them. CDR3 residues: CASSSTRPGSYEQYF. CDR3 nucleotide sequence: TGTGCCAGCAGCTCAACTAGGCCCGGCTCCTACGAGCAGTACTTC.

This chain uses TRBV28 with TRBJ2-7; tentative D call: TRBD1 (6 bases). Germline CDR1 and CDR2: MDHEN and SYDVKM. The V end lost 6 bases, the J end lost 6 bases, and 15 bases lay between the germline ends. This CDR3 contains 13 residues. The CDR3 DNA sequence: TGTGCCAGCAGACAGGGCGGTGTCGGCGAGCAGTACTTC. Amino acids: CASRQGGVGEQYF.

This clone showed up just once. The gene calls are TRBV2 and TRBJ2-2; 8 bases fit TRBD1. This CDR3 is built from 16 residues. The V and J ends lost 2 bases and 1 base, in that order; junction bases with no gene match: 3. Germline CDR1 is SNHLY and CDR2 is FYNNEI. The CDR3 region has the DNA TGTGCCAGCAGTGAACTGGGGACAGGGAACACCGGGGAGCTGTTTTTT. The encoded protein is CASSELGTGNTGELFF. Complete variable domain (other parts from reference TRBV2 and TRBJ2-2): EPEVTQTPSHQVTQMGQEVILRCVPISNHLYFYWYRQILGQKVEFLVSFYNNEISEKSEIFDDQFSVERPDGSNFTLKIRSTKLEDSAMYFCASSELGTGNTGELFFGEGSRLTVL.

The rearrangement links TRBV7-8 to TRBJ1-2, with 9 bases fitting TRBD1. Germline loops: CDR1 SGHVS, CDR2 FQNEAQ. This CDR3 is 14 amino acids long. The V and J ends lost 2 bases and 6 bases, in that order; junction bases with no gene match: 4. The CDR3 DNA reads as TGTGCCAGCAGCTTATCCGGGACAGGGAATGGCTACACCTTC. Translation: CASSLSGTGNGYTF.

This sequence joins TRBV5-6 and TRBJ1-1; weak D call: TRBD1 (5 bases). Trimming cost V 1 base and J 7 bases, with 11 bases left between them. Per germline, CDR1 SGHDT and CDR2 YYEEEE. CDR3 length equals 13 residues. CDR3 residues: CASSLFGGGEAFF. The CDR3 region has the DNA TGTGCCAGCAGCTTGTTTGGGGGAGGTGAAGCTTTCTTT.

The V and J genes are TRBV4-2 and TRBJ1-4; D perhaps matches TRBD1 (6 bases). Looked up from germline, CDR1 is LGHNA and CDR2 is YNFKEQ. The CDR3 is made up of 15 amino acids. V dropped 4 bases and J dropped 5 bases, with 14 bases sitting between them. CDR3 nucleotide sequence: TGTGCCAGCAGCCTGTGGGGGGGCAGCAATGAAAAACTGTTTTTT. This gives the protein CASSLWGGSNEKLFF.

Only one count was recorded for this clone. The chain recombines TRBV19 with TRBJ1-2; 8 nucleotides line up with TRBD1. The CDR3 is made up of 14 amino acids. The V gene end was trimmed by 6 bases and the J gene end by 3 bases; junction bases not matched to a gene: 6. Germline CDR1 reads LNHDA; CDR2 reads SQIVND (reference sequence). CDR3 sequence reads: CASSAGGADYGYTF. The CDR3 region has the DNA TGTGCCAGTAGCGCAGGGGGCGCAGACTATGGCTACACCTTC.

The chain uses TRBV19 and TRBJ2-1, with D perhaps TRBD2 (5 bases). The CDR3 consists of 13 residues. V was pared by 7 bases and J by 7 bases, with 14 bases between. The V gene's germline CDR1 is LNHDA and CDR2 SQIVND (reference sequence). The CDR3 region is CASMTGKRNEQFF. The CDR3, as DNA: TGTGCCAGTATGACGGGGAAAAGGAATGAGCAGTTCTTC.

The rearrangement uses TRBV28 and TRBJ1-5; possible D gene TRBD1, 5 bases. CDR1 and CDR2 from the germline V gene are MDHEN and SYDVKM. Trimming stripped 2 bases from V and 7 bases from J, with 15 bases between. This CDR3 contains 15 residues. The CDR3 DNA reads TGTGCCAGCAGTTTACCTGGGGCCCTCGGGCAGCCCCAGCATTTT. Its translation is CASSLPGALGQPQHF.

The rearrangement uses TRBV11-2 and TRBJ1-1; D is unclear. CDR1 is SGHAT and CDR2 is FQNNGV in the germline V gene. The CDR3 runs to 15 residues. The V and J ends lost 0 bases and 5 bases respectively, with 13 bases between them. CDR3 loop: CASSLEQTGRTEAFF. The CDR3 DNA reads TGTGCCAGCAGCTTAGAACAGACCGGGAGGACTGAAGCTTTCTTT. Full variable domain (missing parts from reference TRBV11-2 and TRBJ1-1): EAGVAQSPRYKIIEKRQSVAFWCNPISGHATLYWYQQILGQGPKLLIQFQNNGVVDDSQLPKDRFSAERLKGVDSTLKIQPAKLEDSAVYLCASSLEQTGRTEAFFGQGTRLTVV.

CDR3 DNA sequence: TGTGCCAGCAGTGTTTGGACAGGGGGCGAGACCCAGTACTTC. This translates into CASSVWTGGETQYF. The V and J genes are TRBV6-1 and TRBJ2-5; 11 bases are shared with TRBD1. CDR3 length equals 14 residues. Per germline, CDR1 MNHNS and CDR2 SASEGT. Trimming removed 4 bases from V and 5 bases from J; junction bases left unmatched: 3.

J is TRBJ1-2 and V is TRBV2; 7 bases are shared with TRBD1. J was trimmed by 5 bases and V by 6 bases; bases with no gene match: 6. This CDR3 spans 13 amino acids. In germline, CDR1 is SNHLY, CDR2 FYNNEI. CDR3 loop: CASSAGQSYGYTF. The CDR3 DNA reads TGTGCCAGCAGCGCGGGACAGTCTTATGGCTACACCTTC.

This chain uses TRBV28 with TRBJ2-5; 12 bases are a match to TRBD1. CDR1 and CDR2 from the germline V gene are MDHEN and SYDVKM. The CDR3 spans 16 residues. The V segment lost 5 bases and the J segment 2 bases; nucleotides outside the gene matches: 6. The CDR3 sequence is CASSPGQGATQETQYF. The CDR3 DNA is TGTGCCAGCAGTCCGGGACAGGGGGCCACACAAGAGACCCAGTACTTC.

The chain couples TRBV12-2 to TRBJ2-5; no check of the table's D call, TRBD2, against the DNA was made. TRBV12-2 has pseudogene status. The length of the CDR3 is 15 residues. The CDR3 loop reads CASRRTSGGAETQYF. The DNA for the CDR3 is TGTGCAAGTCGCCGTACTAGCGGGGGGGCGGAGACCCAGTACTTC.

The V and J genes are TRBV28 and TRBJ2-1; D tentatively fits TRBD1 or TRBD2 (6 bases each). CDR1 is MDHEN and CDR2 is SYDVKM in the germline V gene. The CDR3 runs 15 residues. Trimming left V 7 bases short and J 4 bases short, with 17 bases between. CDR3: CASKTGASFYNEQFF. The CDR3 bases are TGTGCCAGCAAGACGGGGGCCTCTTTTTACAATGAGCAGTTCTTC.

The genes are TRBV6-5 and TRBJ1-4; D remains unclear. CDR1 is MNHEY and CDR2 is SVGAGI in the germline V gene. V was cut by 11 bases and J by 8 bases, with 15 bases left in between. The CDR3 spans 12 residues. The CDR3 is CAAGRINEKLFF. The CDR3 DNA follows: TGTGCCGCCGGACGGATTAACGAAAAACTGTTTTTT.